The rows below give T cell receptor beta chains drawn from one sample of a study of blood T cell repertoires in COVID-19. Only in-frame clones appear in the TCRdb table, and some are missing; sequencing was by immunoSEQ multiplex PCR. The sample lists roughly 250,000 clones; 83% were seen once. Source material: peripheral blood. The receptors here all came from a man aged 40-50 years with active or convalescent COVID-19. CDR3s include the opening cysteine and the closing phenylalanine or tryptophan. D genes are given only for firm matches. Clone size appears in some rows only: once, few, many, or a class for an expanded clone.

TGTGCCATCAGTTCCGGGACAGATGGCTACACCTTC,CAISSGTDGYTF,TRBD1,TRBV10-3,TRBJ1-2,NA
TGCGCCAGCAGCCAAGAGGGACATACGAACACTGAAGCTTTCTTT,CASSQEGHTNTEAFF,NA,TRBV4-3,TRBJ1-1,once
TGTGCCAGCAGTGCTGGGGACAGGGCGAACACTGAAGCTTTCTTT,CASSAGDRANTEAFF,TRBD1,TRBV25-1,TRBJ1-1,NA
TGTGCCAGCACGGGACAGAAGAACACTGAAGCTTTCTTT,CASTGQKNTEAFF,TRBD1,TRBV18,TRBJ1-1,once
TGTGCCAGCAGCCCCCCTGGCGGGGGGCCCCTAGTCAATGAGCAGTTCTTC,CASSPPGGGPLVNEQFF,TRBD2,TRBV7-2,TRBJ2-1,NA
TGCGCCAGCAGCTTGGCCACTAGCGGAGAGACCCAGTACTTC,CASSLATSGETQYF,TRBD2,TRBV5-1,TRBJ2-5,few
TGTGCCAGCAGCCGACAGGGGGGGAATGAAAAACTGTTTTTT,CASSRQGGNEKLFF,TRBD1,TRBV3-1/TRBV3-2,TRBJ1-4,NA
TGTGCCAGCAGCTTGAGTCCCATAGAGCCCCAGCATTTT,CASSLSPIEPQHF,NA,TRBV5-4,TRBJ1-5,NA
TGTGCCAGCAGCTTGGGGGCCAGAACTGAAGCTTTCTTT,CASSLGARTEAFF,NA,TRBV11-2,TRBJ1-1,NA
TGTGCCACTGGAGCTACCTCGGGACAGGGCGGTTTTGGGCAGTTCTTC,CATGATSGQGGFGQFF,TRBD1,TRBV24-1,TRBJ2-1,NA
TGCAGTGCTAGAGCGGTGGATGGCTACACCTTC,CSARAVDGYTF,NA,TRBV20-1,TRBJ1-2,NA
TGTGCCAGCAGTTACGGCGCAGGGCTCCTAAGAACCTTC,CASSYGAGLLRTF,NA,TRBV6-6,TRBJ1-2,NA
TGTGCCAGCAGCCAAGGGAGGAACTATGGCTACACCTTC,CASSQGRNYGYTF,NA,TRBV3-1/TRBV3-2,TRBJ1-2,NA
TGCGCCAGCAGCCAAGACACAGGGTCGGGGAAAGCTTTCTTT,CASSQDTGSGKAFF,NA,TRBV4-3,TRBJ1-1,NA
TGTGCCAGCAGCTTAGAGGCGGGGGGAGGCTCTGGGGCCAACGTCCTGACTTTC,CASSLEAGGGSGANVLTF,TRBD2,TRBV7-6,TRBJ2-6,NA
TGTGCCTGGAGTGGGCTAGGCGGGAGTCCCTACAATGAGCAGTTCTTC,CAWSGLGGSPYNEQFF,TRBD2,TRBV30,TRBJ2-1,NA
TGTGCCAGCAGCTTGACGGGGGGGAACACCGGGGAGCTGTTTTTT,CASSLTGGNTGELFF,TRBD2,TRBV5-4,TRBJ2-2,NA
TGTGCCAGCTCCTTTCCAGACAGGGGTAATGAGCAGTTCTTC,CASSFPDRGNEQFF,TRBD1,TRBV18,TRBJ2-1,NA
TGCGCCAGCAGCCTTGGAGGGACGATGAACACTGAAGCTTTCTTT,CASSLGGTMNTEAFF,NA,TRBV5-1,TRBJ1-1,NA
TGTGCCAGCAGTGAGATGAGGGGGCAGAAAGCTTTCTTT,CASSEMRGQKAFF,TRBD1,TRBV6-4,TRBJ1-1,once
TGTGCTAGTGCCCTGACCTCAGGGTCGGCTGAGCAGTTCTTC,CASALTSGSAEQFF,NA,TRBV12-5,TRBJ2-1,once
TGCGCCAGCAGCCCCCAACCAGGGGGCCTTAGCACAGATACGCAGTATTTT,CASSPQPGGLSTDTQYF,TRBD1,TRBV5-1,TRBJ2-3,NA
TGTGCCAGCAGTTTCTCAGGCACGACCACCGGGGAGCTGTTTTTT,CASSFSGTTTGELFF,NA,TRBV28,TRBJ2-2,NA
TGCAGCGTTGATGCAGGGGACGCAAACACCATATATTTT,CSVDAGDANTIYF,NA,TRBV29-1,TRBJ1-3,NA
TGTGCCAGCCCGCCCAACATGGACACCTCTGGAAACACCATATATTTT,CASPPNMDTSGNTIYF,NA,TRBV6-7,TRBJ1-3,NA
TGCAGTGCTAGTCTTGTCGGACAGGGAGGGAGTAGTGAAAAACTGTTTTTT,CSASLVGQGGSSEKLFF,TRBD1,TRBV20-1,TRBJ1-4,once
TGTGCCAGCAGATATCACACGGGACAAAGCTACGAGCAGTACTTC,CASRYHTGQSYEQYF,NA,TRBV27,TRBJ2-7,NA
TGTGCCAGCAGTTCGGACAGGGGGGTCTATGGCTACACCTTC,CASSSDRGVYGYTF,TRBD1,TRBV2,TRBJ1-2,NA
TGTGCCAGCAGCTTTGCCAGCTCCTACGAGCAGTACTTC,CASSFASSYEQYF,NA,TRBV5-6,TRBJ2-7,NA
TGTGCCAGCAGCCCCCAGTCCCTGAACACTGAAGCTTTCTTT,CASSPQSLNTEAFF,NA,TRBV7-9,TRBJ1-1,NA
TGTGCCAGCAGTTACGCAGAGGGTGTGCAGCCCCAGCATTTT,CASSYAEGVQPQHF,NA,TRBV6-2/TRBV6-3,TRBJ1-5,NA
TGTGCCTGGAGTGTAGATCTACTCCAGCCCCAGCATTTT,CAWSVDLLQPQHF,NA,TRBV30,TRBJ1-5,NA
TGTGCCACCAGTGATCGTAGCGGGGCCTACACAGATACGCAGTATTTT,CATSDRSGAYTDTQYF,TRBD2,TRBV24-1,TRBJ2-3,NA